This TCR beta chain was retrieved from a study of beta chain features in type 1 diabetes. General study results and limits: All four CD4+ subsets of Type 1 diabetes patients contained TCRB CDR3s that were moderately but significantly shorter.

What was sequenced were expressed TCRB transcripts, since all of the isolated RNA had been reverse transcribed. The protocol was immunoSEQ multiplex PCR, while the TCRdb copy is restricted to in-frame clones and leaves out a portion. The sample carries about 160,000 clones, 7.5% to 9.5% recorded once. The sample holds a few counts of this clone. Its antigen is not known. This CDR3 has 15 amino acids. Germline V gives CDR1 MNHEY, CDR2 SMNVEV (reference sequence). J gave up 4 bases and V 2 bases, and 8 bases lay outside the gene matches. This clonotype was sampled from a young woman with type 1 diabetes. Sequenced input: central memory CD4+ T cells from blood. This rearrangement joins TRBV27 to TRBJ2-7; TRBD2 matches at 7 bases. CDR3 nucleotide sequence: TGTGCCAGCAGTTTAATGGGGGGGGAGTCTTACGAGCAGTACTTC. This translates into CASSLMGGESYEQYF.